These T cell receptor beta chains were read from a single sample in a study of blood T cell repertoires in COVID-19. The repertoire was sequenced with immunoSEQ multiplex PCR; TCRdb's copy has only in-frame clones and lacks some. The data contain fewer than 300,000 clones, about nine tenths of them singletons. Sequencing used peripheral blood. These receptors originate from a woman aged 25-40 years with COVID-19, enrolled during active disease. The CDR3 runs from the conserved cysteine through the conserved F or W. The order of the fields is clone size, J gene, V gene, CDR3 protein. Not every row has a clone size; where given, it reads once, few, many or a size class.

clone_size: .
j_call: TRBJ1-1
v_call: TRBV6-5
cdr3_aa: CASSYFDSTEAFF

clone_size: .
j_call: TRBJ1-4
v_call: TRBV10-2
cdr3_aa: CASSPGQGAANEKLFF

clone_size: few
j_call: TRBJ1-4
v_call: TRBV5-4
cdr3_aa: CASSTPGQGGKLFF

clone_size: .
j_call: TRBJ2-3
v_call: TRBV18
cdr3_aa: CASSRDRGLVDTQYF

clone_size: .
j_call: TRBJ1-4
v_call: TRBV7-9
cdr3_aa: CASSLGDRAVVGEKLFF

clone_size: .
j_call: TRBJ2-7
v_call: TRBV3-1/TRBV3-2
cdr3_aa: CASSQGGPTREQYF

clone_size: .
j_call: TRBJ1-1
v_call: TRBV30
cdr3_aa: CAWKQGPNTEAFF

clone_size: once
j_call: TRBJ1-5
v_call: TRBV9
cdr3_aa: CASSAGSVNQPQHF

clone_size: once
j_call: TRBJ2-7
v_call: TRBV28
cdr3_aa: CASSRGSYEQYF

clone_size: .
j_call: TRBJ2-4
v_call: TRBV15
cdr3_aa: CATRRGWGDSVAKNIQYF

clone_size: once
j_call: TRBJ2-7
v_call: TRBV11-2
cdr3_aa: CASSLEATFYEQYF

clone_size: .
j_call: TRBJ1-1
v_call: TRBV12-5
cdr3_aa: CASGSLSGGGTEAFF

clone_size: .
j_call: TRBJ2-2
v_call: TRBV11-3
cdr3_aa: CASSLSGQVNTGELFF

clone_size: .
j_call: TRBJ2-3
v_call: TRBV6-6
cdr3_aa: CASSYGGGGTDTQYF

clone_size: .
j_call: TRBJ2-7
v_call: TRBV4-1
cdr3_aa: CASSPLTGMLYEQYF

clone_size: .
j_call: TRBJ2-7
v_call: TRBV6-5
cdr3_aa: CASSYGTGVYEQYF

clone_size: once
j_call: TRBJ1-2
v_call: TRBV14
cdr3_aa: CASSQDAAVYGYTF

clone_size: .
j_call: TRBJ1-1
v_call: TRBV29-1
cdr3_aa: CSVAGVLVSEAFF

clone_size: .
j_call: TRBJ2-7
v_call: TRBV27
cdr3_aa: CASKTGSLGEQYF

clone_size: .
j_call: TRBJ1-1
v_call: TRBV29-1
cdr3_aa: CSVARGNTEAFF

clone_size: .
j_call: TRBJ2-5
v_call: TRBV5-4
cdr3_aa: CASSPTWRDAETQYF

clone_size: .
j_call: TRBJ1-1
v_call: TRBV30
cdr3_aa: CAWSLQGIGTEAFF

clone_size: .
j_call: TRBJ1-1
v_call: TRBV6-5
cdr3_aa: CASTVVDSGDTEAFF

clone_size: .
j_call: TRBJ2-3
v_call: TRBV6-5
cdr3_aa: CASSYSRQTSTDTQYF

clone_size: .
j_call: TRBJ1-3
v_call: TRBV10-3
cdr3_aa: CAISLQPNSGNTIYF

clone_size: .
j_call: TRBJ2-1
v_call: TRBV30
cdr3_aa: CAWTPSGTAGEQFF

clone_size: .
j_call: TRBJ2-7
v_call: TRBV5-1
cdr3_aa: CASSLDGSGLPYEQYF

clone_size: .
j_call: TRBJ1-1
v_call: TRBV28
cdr3_aa: CATSSLTGRSEAFF

clone_size: few
j_call: TRBJ1-5
v_call: TRBV19
cdr3_aa: CASSGTKPHQPQHF

clone_size: .
j_call: TRBJ1-1
v_call: TRBV29-1
cdr3_aa: CSVVPGTGATEAFF

clone_size: .
j_call: TRBJ1-4
v_call: TRBV13
cdr3_aa: CASSSRVAGFNEKLFF

clone_size: .
j_call: TRBJ1-1
v_call: TRBV6-5
cdr3_aa: CASSRGQFGGEAFF

clone_size: .
j_call: TRBJ1-2
v_call: TRBV6-1
cdr3_aa: CASSDQGKGYGYTF

clone_size: .
j_call: TRBJ1-6
v_call: TRBV18
cdr3_aa: CASSPLGGDSPLHF

clone_size: .
j_call: TRBJ1-6
v_call: TRBV28
cdr3_aa: CASSLEVTYNSPLHF

clone_size: .
j_call: TRBJ1-2
v_call: TRBV27
cdr3_aa: CASSFGTGYGYTF

clone_size: .
j_call: TRBJ1-2
v_call: TRBV11-2
cdr3_aa: CASSHQAYLGGYTF

clone_size: .
j_call: TRBJ2-1
v_call: TRBV19
cdr3_aa: CASSRLAGPNEQFF

clone_size: few
j_call: TRBJ2-1
v_call: TRBV5-4
cdr3_aa: CASSLGQYNEQFF

clone_size: .
j_call: TRBJ1-2
v_call: TRBV6-1
cdr3_aa: CASSEALTSGQSYGYTF

clone_size: .
j_call: TRBJ2-7
v_call: TRBV28
cdr3_aa: CASSSPRTSGSYEQYF

clone_size: .
j_call: TRBJ1-5
v_call: TRBV5-5
cdr3_aa: CASSLQGDNQPQHF

clone_size: .
j_call: TRBJ2-1
v_call: TRBV30
cdr3_aa: CAWFLAGNEQFF

clone_size: .
j_call: TRBJ1-1
v_call: TRBV27
cdr3_aa: CASSLSWNTEAFF

clone_size: .
j_call: TRBJ1-1
v_call: TRBV5-6
cdr3_aa: CASSLYRLNTEAFF

clone_size: .
j_call: TRBJ2-1
v_call: TRBV11-3
cdr3_aa: CASSLSLAGVGRNEQFF

clone_size: .
j_call: TRBJ1-2
v_call: TRBV15
cdr3_aa: CATSTPGQGHGYTF

clone_size: .
j_call: TRBJ2-2
v_call: TRBV13
cdr3_aa: CASSPYRTGELFF

clone_size: .
j_call: TRBJ2-7
v_call: TRBV27
cdr3_aa: CASSPLRDISYEQYF